This T cell receptor beta chain was retrieved from a study of early T cells in non-severe SARS-CoV-2 infection. Points from the study as a whole: Missing private and CD4 specificities, VDJdb matching favored anti-spike CD8 responses.

Worth noting for this clonotype: The antigen is unknown.

Unique molecular identifiers (one per individual cDNA molecule) were attached. MiXCR, applied by TCRdb to the 5' RACE reads, yields one record per CDR3 protein. Of tens of thousands of distinct CDR3 sequences in the sample, less than 15% were seen once. The source of this sequence is an adult who was a healthcare worker with PCR-confirmed SARS-CoV-2 infection or an uninfected control (not recorded which). Sequences were obtained from whole blood.

This chain's CDR3 is CASSQRGQGNEKLFF. The CDR3 nucleotides are TGTGCCAGCAGCCAAAGGGGACAGGGGAATGAAAAACTGTTTTTT. The chain joins TRBV3-1 to TRBJ1-4, with 10 bases identical to TRBD1. CDR1 is LGHDT and CDR2 is YNNKEL in the germline V gene (reference sequence). Germline trimming cut 2 bases from V and 5 bases from J; bases unmatched to any gene: 2. This CDR3 comprises 15 residues.